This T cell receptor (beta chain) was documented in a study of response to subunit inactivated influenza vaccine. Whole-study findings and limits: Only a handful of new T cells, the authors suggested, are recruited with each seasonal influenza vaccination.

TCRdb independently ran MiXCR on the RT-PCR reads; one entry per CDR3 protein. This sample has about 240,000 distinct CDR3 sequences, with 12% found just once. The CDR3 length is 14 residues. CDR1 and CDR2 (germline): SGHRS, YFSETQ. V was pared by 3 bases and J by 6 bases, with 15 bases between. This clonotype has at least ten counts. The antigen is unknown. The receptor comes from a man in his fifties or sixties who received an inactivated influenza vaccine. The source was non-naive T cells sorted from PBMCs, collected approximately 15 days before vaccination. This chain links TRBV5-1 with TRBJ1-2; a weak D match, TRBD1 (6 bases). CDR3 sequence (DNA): TGCGCCAGCAGCTCGATCAGGGGTTCGGATGGCTACACCTTC. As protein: CASSSIRGSDGYTF.